A selection of T cell receptor beta chains follows, all from one sample in a study of OX40 agonist ivuxolimab in advanced cancers. Assay: immunoSEQ multiplex PCR; the TCRdb copy retains only in-frame clones and omits some. Of roughly 66,000 clones listed, roughly four fifths were seen once; the top ten hold over 2%. Sequencing was performed on CD4+ or CD8+ T cells sorted from blood, taken in a trial of the OX40 agonist ivuxolimab. The receptors here all came from an adult with an advanced solid tumor such as melanoma, head and neck, liver or kidney cancer. The CDR3 runs from the conserved cysteine through the conserved F or W. Fields, in order: V gene, J gene, clone size, CDR3 protein. Clone size, where shown, is once, few, many, or a class for clones that have expanded.

TRBV4-3,TRBJ2-6,NA,CASSQNPLSTGSGANVLTF
TRBV6-5,TRBJ1-4,NA,CASGPGWGAGEKLFF
TRBV7-6,TRBJ2-7,NA,CASSRGTNYEQYF
TRBV28,TRBJ2-1,NA,CASRLAGGVGEQFF
TRBV30,TRBJ1-5,NA,CAWSSGNRGNQPQHF
TRBV27,TRBJ1-1,NA,CASSLSMGVEAFF
TRBV7-2,TRBJ2-2,NA,CASSLADNTGELFF
TRBV5-6,TRBJ1-6,NA,CASSFGHRDLSALHF
TRBV7-8,TRBJ2-2,few,CASSLGSTWSSTGELFF
TRBV19,TRBJ2-3,NA,CASSTGTRTTDTQYF
TRBV28,TRBJ2-4,NA,CASSSSGTGLAKNIQYF
TRBV6-1,TRBJ2-7,NA,CACSFEGSYEQYF
TRBV30,TRBJ1-1,NA,CAWSYRTGYAEAFF
TRBV7-2,TRBJ2-3,NA,CASSLARGGADTQYF
TRBV4-3,TRBJ2-7,NA,CASSQDLPKRTSGRPYSYEQYF
TRBV29-1,TRBJ1-3,NA,CSVHSGNTIYF
TRBV7-8,TRBJ2-7,NA,CASSFRDSGPYEQYF
TRBV11-2,TRBJ2-5,NA,CASRPTVFQETQYF
TRBV21-1,TRBJ2-7,once,CASSKPGRGEQYF
TRBV18,TRBJ1-1,once,CASSPTSGGTEAFF
TRBV27,TRBJ2-7,NA,CASSFLGQPSYEQYF
TRBV27,TRBJ2-2,NA,CASHWTGNTGELFF
TRBV28,TRBJ1-1,once,CASRRLAGTGGEAFF
TRBV6-5,TRBJ1-1,NA,CASFRPSNTEAFF
TRBV27,TRBJ2-3,NA,CASSYLYTDTQYF
TRBV6-1,TRBJ2-7,NA,CASSENRAATYEQYF
TRBV5-1,TRBJ2-2,few,CASSFESVTGELFF
TRBV4-2,TRBJ2-7,NA,CASSQDIDSRSYEQYF
TRBV21-1,TRBJ1-2,NA,CASSEPYRGFYNYGYTF
TRBV9,TRBJ2-2,NA,CASGGAGDTGELFF
TRBV21-1,TRBJ2-2,NA,CASSKGGTRIGELFF
TRBV10-3,TRBJ2-7,NA,CAISETPHGTGGHEQYF
TRBV10-3,TRBJ2-3,NA,CAISNSGETSTDTQYF
TRBV19,TRBJ2-5,NA,CASRRPGGEETQYF
TRBV7-9,TRBJ2-2,NA,CASSLWLGQNTGELFF
TRBV4-1,TRBJ2-2,NA,CASSQDWVGELFF
TRBV6-6,TRBJ2-4,NA,CASSYSGGSKNIQYF
TRBV5-4,TRBJ2-1,NA,CASSGLRRDEQFF
TRBV5-1,TRBJ1-3,NA,CASSLQTGTPGNTIYF
TRBV4-3,TRBJ2-1,NA,CASSQDLEGGNEQFF
TRBV2,TRBJ1-3,medium-sized,CASSPRTSGNTIYF
TRBV27,TRBJ2-7,NA,CASSFGLPGQGFEQYF